Listed below are T cell receptor beta chains from one sample, sequenced in a study of shared clonotypes between healthy human individuals. Assay: immunoSEQ multiplex PCR; the TCRdb copy retains only in-frame clones and omits some. The sample has roughly 700,000 clones, roughly 91% seen once. The sequenced material came from memory CD8+ T cells from PBMCs. These TCRs come from a man in his late teens or twenties in good health. Some clones in this sample may be carry-over from other donors' samples. CDR3s include the opening cysteine and the closing phenylalanine or tryptophan. The D gene is left open where the match is weak. Not every row has a clone size; where given, it reads once, few, many or a size class.

DNA	CDR3	size	D	V	J
TGTGCCAGCAGCACCAGAGCGGGAGGTGTCTACAATGAGCAGTTCTTC	CASSTRAGGVYNEQFF	NA	TRBD2	TRBV9	TRBJ2-1
TGTGCCAGCGGCCCCAGAGAGACCCAGTACTTC	CASGPRETQYF	NA	NA	TRBV27	TRBJ2-5
TGTGCCAGCAGCTATGACAGGGACAGACCCACCGGGGAGCTGTTTTTT	CASSYDRDRPTGELFF	once	TRBD1	TRBV9	TRBJ2-2
TGTGCCAGCAGTTTATTCGTAGGCACCGGGGAGCTGTTTTTT	CASSLFVGTGELFF	NA	NA	TRBV27	TRBJ2-2
TGTGCCACCAGCAGAGATTATGTCAGAATTAAGAACACTGAAGCTTTCTTT	CATSRDYVRIKNTEAFF	NA	NA	TRBV15	TRBJ1-1
TGTGCCAGCAGCCAAGGGGTGGGGCGCGGTTCGAGCTACACCTTC	CASSQGVGRGSSYTF	many	NA	TRBV14	TRBJ1-2
TGTGCCAGCCCGGCTAAGGGCCCCGACAACGAGCAGTACTTC	CASPAKGPDNEQYF	NA	NA	TRBV27	TRBJ2-7
TGTGCCAGCAGCTTAACTAGCGGGACACACAATGAGCAGTTCTTC	CASSLTSGTHNEQFF	once	TRBD2	TRBV7-8	TRBJ2-1
TGTGCCTGGAGTGTAACTTCTAGCGGGAGCGAGCAGTACTTC	CAWSVTSSGSEQYF	NA	TRBD2	TRBV30	TRBJ2-7
TGTGCCAGCAGCCCAGGACCGGCCTACAATGAGCAGTTCTTC	CASSPGPAYNEQFF	NA	NA	TRBV7-2	TRBJ2-1
TGCGCCAGCAGCCAAATGGGGGCAGGCTACGAGCAGTACTTC	CASSQMGAGYEQYF	NA	NA	TRBV4-1	TRBJ2-7
TGTGCCAGCAGCGTCTGGGCGAACACTGAAGCTTTCTTT	CASSVWANTEAFF	once	NA	TRBV9	TRBJ1-1
TGCGCCAGCAGCCCGGGCACCGCGGCCTCTGGAAACACCATATATTTT	CASSPGTAASGNTIYF	NA	NA	TRBV4-3	TRBJ1-3
TGTGCCAGCAGCCCGGGACAGGGGACCGCAGATACGCAGTATTTT	CASSPGQGTADTQYF	NA	TRBD1	TRBV7-6	TRBJ2-3
TGTGCCAGCAGTCTGGAAACCTACGAGCAGTACTTC	CASSLETYEQYF	NA	NA	TRBV28	TRBJ2-7
TGTGCCAGCAGCGTAACAGGGGGCTCAGGAAACACCATATATTTT	CASSVTGGSGNTIYF	NA	TRBD1	TRBV9	TRBJ1-3
TGTGCCAGCAGCTTGGGTGGGGGATCCAAGGTGCGGCAGTACTTC	CASSLGGGSKVRQYF	once	NA	TRBV5-6	TRBJ2-7
TGTGCCAGCAGTCCGACGGATTCCTACGAGCAGTACTTC	CASSPTDSYEQYF	NA	NA	TRBV27	TRBJ2-7
TGTGCCAGCAGCTTAAAGGAAGGGGGAGAGACCCAGTACTTC	CASSLKEGGETQYF	once	NA	TRBV13	TRBJ2-5
TGCAGTGCGAGCGACAGGCCCGCTTTCTTT	CSASDRPAFF	NA	NA	TRBV20-1	TRBJ1-1
TGTGCCAGTAGTATCCTAGTAGAGGTCAATGAGCAGTTCTTC	CASSILVEVNEQFF	once	NA	TRBV19	TRBJ2-1
TGTGCCAGCAGTTTATTGGGTAGCGGGGCTTACAATGAGCAGTTCTTC	CASSLLGSGAYNEQFF	NA	TRBD2	TRBV27	TRBJ2-1
TGTGCCAGCAGCTATGCGGCGGACGCCTACGAGCAGTACTTC	CASSYAADAYEQYF	NA	NA	TRBV11-2	TRBJ2-7
TGTGCCAGCAGTGAATGGGCTCCCGGGGCCGGGGAGCTGTTTTTT	CASSEWAPGAGELFF	NA	NA	TRBV6-1	TRBJ2-2
TGTGCCACTCGGGACAGGGGACAAGAGACCCAGTACTTC	CATRDRGQETQYF	NA	TRBD1	TRBV6-6	TRBJ2-5
TGTGCTAGTGGTTTGTACGGCTGGGAGCAGTTCTTC	CASGLYGWEQFF	NA	NA	TRBV12-5	TRBJ2-1
TGTGCCAGCAGGGACCGGGATAAGAACACCGGGGAGCTGTTTTTT	CASRDRDKNTGELFF	NA	NA	TRBV28	TRBJ2-2
TGTGCCAGCACCTCCCGCGGGTACAATGAGCAGTTCTTC	CASTSRGYNEQFF	NA	NA	TRBV28	TRBJ2-1
TGTGCCAGCAGCTTTTCTATGAACACTGAAGCTTTCTTT	CASSFSMNTEAFF	NA	NA	TRBV7-8	TRBJ1-1
TGTGCCAGCAGCGACGACAGGGACTCTCCTCACGAAGGCTACACCTTC	CASSDDRDSPHEGYTF	NA	TRBD1	TRBV9	TRBJ1-2
TGTGCCAGCATGGGGAGCAGGGTCCCCTACGAGCAGTACTTC	CASMGSRVPYEQYF	NA	NA	TRBV28	TRBJ2-7
TGTGCCTGGAGTGGCGCCGAGAGGGCCTACAATGAGCAGTTCTTC	CAWSGAERAYNEQFF	NA	NA	TRBV30	TRBJ2-1
TGTGCCAGCAGCTTAGGGGAACCGGGACTAGCGGGTCCTGCCGGGGAGCTGTTTTTT	CASSLGEPGLAGPAGELFF	NA	TRBD2	TRBV7-9	TRBJ2-2
TGTGCCAGCAGCTTAGGATCCGGACCCTATGGCTACACCTTC	CASSLGSGPYGYTF	NA	NA	TRBV5-6	TRBJ1-2
TGTGCCAGCAGTCTACCGATCCTATGGGGGACAGGGGCTAACTATGGCTACACCTTC	CASSLPILWGTGANYGYTF	NA	TRBD1	TRBV28	TRBJ1-2
TGTGCCAGCAGCTTGGGGACAGGGGAGACCTACGAGCAGTACTTC	CASSLGTGETYEQYF	NA	TRBD1	TRBV11-2	TRBJ2-7
TGTGCCAGCAGCTCCAAGACAGGACTTAGCAATCAGCCCCAGCATTTT	CASSSKTGLSNQPQHF	NA	NA	TRBV11-2	TRBJ1-5